The 3 T cell receptor beta chains given below trace back to one sample, sequenced in a study of CD8 T cells in ankylosing spondylitis. TCRdb reprocessed the 5' RACE reads via MiXCR and lists one record per CDR3 protein. The table has roughly 240,000 distinct CDR3 sequences, roughly 32% seen once. Sample: blood, either unsorted or a sorted T cell fraction (not recorded which). The receptors come from a male donor with ankylosing spondylitis or in good health (not recorded which).

The chain couples TRBV15 to TRBJ2-5, with 8 bases lining up with TRBD2. This CDR3 region has 15 residues. Germline assignment: CDR1 LNHNV and CDR2 YYDKDF (reference sequence). Trimming removed 2 bases from V and 5 bases from J; junction bases left unmatched: 7. The DNA of the CDR3 is TGTGCCACCAGCAGACCGGGACTAGAGGAGGAGACCCAGTACTTC. Protein: CATSRPGLEEETQYF.

This clonotype is judged medium-sized. V is TRBV6-5 and J is TRBJ2-5; D remains unclear. The germline V gene has CDR1 MNHEY and CDR2 SVGAGI. The CDR3 totals 14 residues. Trimming left V 2 bases short and J 2 bases short, with 9 bases between. CDR3 DNA: TGTGCCAGCAGTTACCGTACGAGACAAGAGACCCAGTACTTC. The encoded protein is CASSYRTRQETQYF.

This clonotype was found a few times. This chain links TRBV4-2 with TRBJ1-1; D not certain. There are 14 residues in the CDR3. Germline V lookup: CDR1 LGHNA, CDR2 YNFKEQ. Trimming stripped 0 bases from V and 3 bases from J, with 8 bases between. The CDR3 sequence: CASSQDRGHTEAFF. The CDR3 region has the DNA TGTGCCAGCAGCCAAGATAGAGGGCACACTGAAGCTTTCTTT.